This T cell receptor beta chain emerged from a study of identical twins. TCRdb ran MiXCR on the 5' RACE reads and lists one entry per CDR3 protein. This table has about 100,000 distinct CDR3 sequences, 5.9% appearing once. This clonotype was counted many times. Sequenced sample: memory T cells sorted from blood. The receptor comes from a woman aged 45-65 years in good health.

The DNA of the CDR3 is TGCAGTGCTAGGGGGCTAGCGGGCCTAAATGAGCAGTTCTTC. Translated: CSARGLAGLNEQFF. The chain recombines TRBV20-1 with TRBJ2-1; TRBD2 agrees at 8 bases. The V segment lost 3 bases and the J segment 7 bases; nucleotides outside the gene matches: 8. This CDR3 has 14 amino acids. Germline V CDR1 and CDR2: DFQATT, SNEGSKA (reference sequence).